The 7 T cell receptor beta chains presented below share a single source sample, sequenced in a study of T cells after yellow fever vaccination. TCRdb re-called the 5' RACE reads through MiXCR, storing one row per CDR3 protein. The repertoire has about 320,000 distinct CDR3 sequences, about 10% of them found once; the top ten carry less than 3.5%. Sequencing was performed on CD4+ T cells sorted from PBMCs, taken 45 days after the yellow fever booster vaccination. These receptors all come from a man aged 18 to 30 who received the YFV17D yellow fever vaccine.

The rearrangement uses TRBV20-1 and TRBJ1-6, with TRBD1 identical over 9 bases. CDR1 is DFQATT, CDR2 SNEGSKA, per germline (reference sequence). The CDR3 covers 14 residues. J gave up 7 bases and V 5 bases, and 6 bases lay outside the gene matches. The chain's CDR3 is CSASQGAMNSPLHF. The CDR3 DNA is TGCAGTGCTTCACAGGGGGCTATGAATTCACCCCTCCACTTT.

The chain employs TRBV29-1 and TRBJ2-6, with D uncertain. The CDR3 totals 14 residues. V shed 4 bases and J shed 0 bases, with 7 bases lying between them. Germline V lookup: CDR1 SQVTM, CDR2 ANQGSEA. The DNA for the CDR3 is TGCAGCGTTGGAAATTACTCTGGGGCCAACGTCCTGACTTTC. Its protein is CSVGNYSGANVLTF.

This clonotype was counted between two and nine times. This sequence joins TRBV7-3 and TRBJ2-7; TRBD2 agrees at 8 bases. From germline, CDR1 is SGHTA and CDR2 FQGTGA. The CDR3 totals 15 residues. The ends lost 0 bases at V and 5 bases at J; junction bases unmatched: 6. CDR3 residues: CASSLTPGGPDEQYF. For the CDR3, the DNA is TGTGCCAGCAGCTTAACTCCGGGGGGGCCCGACGAGCAGTACTTC.

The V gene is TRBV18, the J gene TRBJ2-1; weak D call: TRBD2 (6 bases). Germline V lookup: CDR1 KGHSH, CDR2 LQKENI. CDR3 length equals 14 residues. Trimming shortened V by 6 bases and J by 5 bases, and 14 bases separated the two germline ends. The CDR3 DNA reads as TGTGCCAGCTCCCCTCCCCCGGGGGACAATGAGCAGTTCTTC. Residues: CASSPPPGDNEQFF.

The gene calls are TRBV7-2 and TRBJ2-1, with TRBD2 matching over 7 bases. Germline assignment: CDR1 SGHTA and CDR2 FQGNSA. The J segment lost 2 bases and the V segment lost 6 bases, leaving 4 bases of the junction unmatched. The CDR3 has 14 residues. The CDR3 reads CASRGSGAYNEQFF. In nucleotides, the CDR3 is TGTGCCAGCAGGGGGAGCGGGGCCTACAATGAGCAGTTCTTC.

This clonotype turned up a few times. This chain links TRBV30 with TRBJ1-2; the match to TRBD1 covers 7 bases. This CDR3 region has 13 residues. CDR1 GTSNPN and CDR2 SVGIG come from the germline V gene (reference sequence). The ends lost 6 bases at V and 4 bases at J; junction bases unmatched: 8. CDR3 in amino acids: CACFSRDSYGYTF. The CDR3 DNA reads TGTGCCTGTTTTAGCCGGGACAGCTATGGCTACACCTTC.

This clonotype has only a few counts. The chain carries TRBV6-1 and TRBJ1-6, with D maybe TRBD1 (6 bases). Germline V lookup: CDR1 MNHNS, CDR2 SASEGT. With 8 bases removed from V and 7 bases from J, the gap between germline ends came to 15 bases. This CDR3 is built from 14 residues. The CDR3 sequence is CASEGGQENSPLHF. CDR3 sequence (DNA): TGTGCCAGCGAAGGGGGGCAGGAGAATTCACCCCTCCACTTT.